Following are 30 T cell receptor beta chains from one sample sequenced in a study of Ad26.COV2.S vaccination and SARS-CoV-2 variants. The repertoire was sequenced with immunoSEQ multiplex PCR; TCRdb's copy has only in-frame clones and lacks some. Of some 480,000 clones listed, around 90% were seen once; the top ten hold roughly 13%. Stated treatment: some 20 received Ad26.COV2.S at low or high dose, single or two shots; several received placebo; per-sample allocation not given. Samples came from day 63 after the first vaccine or placebo injection. This material consisted of peripheral blood, taken in a trial of Ad26.COV2.S vaccine versus placebo. All receptors come from a person between 18 and 65 years old who received the Ad26.COV2.S COVID-19 vaccine or a placebo.

This clone came up a few times. The rearrangement uses TRBV6-2 or TRBV6-3 and TRBJ1-5; maybe TRBD1 (5 bases). The CDR3 is made up of 14 amino acids. V gave up 6 bases and J gave up 2 bases, with 11 bases separating them. Looked up from germline, CDR1 is MNHEY and CDR2 is SVGEGT. The CDR3 is CASSRGGGNQPQHF. CDR3 nucleotides: TGTGCCAGCAGCCGCGGGGGAGGCAATCAGCCCCAGCATTTT.

This clone was seen only once. The chain employs TRBV4-2 and TRBJ2-1; TRBD2 aligns across 9 bases. The CDR3 is 15 residues long. V gave up 1 base and J gave up 9 bases; unmatched junction bases: 7. CDR1 and CDR2 from the germline V gene are LGHNA and YNFKEQ. In DNA, the CDR3 is TGTGCCAGCAGCCAAGTCGGCGGGAGGGGTGGTGAGCAGTTCTTC. Translated, it gives CASSQVGGRGGEQFF.

The chain joins TRBV27 to TRBJ1-3; D may be TRBD1 (6 bases). The V and J ends lost 4 bases and 3 bases respectively, with 10 bases between them. Looked up from germline, CDR1 is MNHEY and CDR2 is SMNVEV (reference sequence). There are 14 residues in the CDR3. This chain's CDR3 is CASSSAGDGNTIYF. In DNA form, the CDR3 reads TGTGCCAGCAGTTCGGCAGGGGATGGAAACACCATATATTTT.

V usage is TRBV7-5 and J usage is TRBJ2-4; whether TRBD2, the table's D call, matches the DNA was not checked. TRBV7-5 is labeled a pseudogene. The CDR3 covers 19 residues. CDR3 DNA: TGTGCCAGAAGCTCTCTCGGGACTAGCGGGAGAATTGCCAAAAACATTCAGTACTTC. The encoded protein is CARSSLGTSGRIAKNIQYF.

V is TRBV12-3 or TRBV12-4 and J is TRBJ1-2, with D maybe TRBD1 (5 bases). This CDR3 is 13 amino acids long. Trimming took off 2 bases at V and 6 bases at J, with 10 bases between the two ends. CDR3 protein: CASSLRTGHGYTF. CDR3 nucleotide sequence: TGTGCCAGCAGTTTAAGGACGGGGCATGGCTACACCTTC.

This chain connects TRBV2 to TRBJ2-3; TRBD2 aligns across 7 bases. Germline CDR1 reads SNHLY; CDR2 reads FYNNEI. The CDR3 totals 17 residues. Losses at the gene ends were 1 base for V and 2 bases for J; bases not matched to a gene: 9. CDR3 coding DNA: TGTGCCAGCAGTGAAGGAGGCAGCAAGCGGGACACAGATACGCAGTATTTT. It specifies CASSEGGSKRDTDTQYF.

The chain has TRBV30 and TRBJ1-1; no reliable D call. CDR1 and CDR2 from the germline V gene are GTSNPN and SVGIG (reference sequence). The CDR3 is 11 amino acids. V lost 3 bases and J 11 bases, leaving 13 bases between the germline ends. The CDR3 bases are TGTGCCTGGAGCTTACAGACTGTCGCTTTCTTT. It encodes CAWSLQTVAFF.

V is TRBV6-5 and J is TRBJ2-3, with 8 bases aligning to TRBD2. V shed 4 bases and J 4 bases; nucleotides not matched to a gene: 7. CDR1 is MNHEY, CDR2 SVGAGI, per germline. The CDR3 is 15 amino acids. CDR3 bases: TGTGCCAGCAGTTCTGCGGGAGGAGAGGCAGATACGCAGTATTTT. Protein sequence: CASSSAGGEADTQYF.

The rearrangement joins TRBV4-2 to TRBJ2-7; 9 bases are shared with TRBD2. The trim removed 0 bases at V and 2 bases at J, leaving 5 bases unmatched. In germline, CDR1 is LGHNA, CDR2 YNFKEQ. The CDR3 runs 16 residues. CDR3 sequence reads: CASSQDRGGRAYEQYF. In DNA form, the CDR3 reads TGTGCCAGCAGCCAAGATCGGGGCGGGAGGGCCTACGAGCAGTACTTC.

DNA for the CDR3: TGTGCCAGCAGCTTGTTGTCCAGGACAGAGTATGGCTACACCTTC. It translates to CASSLLSRTEYGYTF. This sequence joins TRBV5-6 and TRBJ1-2; tentative D call: TRBD1 (6 bases). CDR3 size: 15 residues. Germline loops: CDR1 SGHDT, CDR2 YYEEEE. Trimming stripped 1 base from V and 5 bases from J, with 15 bases between.

This chain joins TRBV28 and TRBJ2-7; no definite D call. CDR3 length equals 11 residues. Per germline, CDR1 MDHEN and CDR2 SYDVKM. Between the trimmed V and J ends, which lost 7 bases and 3 bases, there was a span of 7 bases. CDR3 coding DNA: TGTGCCAGCAATGGCGGCTACGAGCAGTACTTC. This gives the protein CASNGGYEQYF.

This chain connects TRBV30 to TRBJ1-4; D is ambiguous. V dropped 4 bases and J dropped 5 bases, with 14 bases sitting between them. CDR3 length equals 14 residues. Per germline, CDR1 GTSNPN and CDR2 SVGIG (reference sequence). Here the CDR3 DNA reads TGTGCCTGGAACGTCGGCCGAATGAATGAAAAACTGTTTTTT. As protein: CAWNVGRMNEKLFF.

This clone was seen once. One end of the junction does not line up with germline, which may come from a read error. The genes are TRBV28 and TRBJ1-6, with unresolved D. This CDR3 is 15 amino acids long. Looked up from germline, CDR1 is MDHEN and CDR2 is SYDVKM. This CDR3 reads CVSSFPGLPNSPLHF. For the CDR3, the DNA is TGTGTCAGCAGTTTCCCAGGTCTCCCCAATTCACCCCTCCACTTT.

The rearrangement links TRBV5-1 to TRBJ2-1, with TRBD1 matching over 11 bases. Looked up from germline, CDR1 is SGHRS and CDR2 is YFSETQ. The ends lost 4 bases at V and 8 bases at J; junction bases unmatched: 5. There are 14 residues in the CDR3. CDR3 nucleotides: TGCGCCAGCAGCCAGGACAGGGGGCGATATGAGCAGTTCTTC. Translating it yields CASSQDRGRYEQFF.

This clone came up once. The chain links TRBV5-1 to TRBJ2-3, with D unclear. The V and J ends lost 4 bases and 5 bases respectively, with 5 bases between them. There are 11 residues in the CDR3. CDR1 SGHRS and CDR2 YFSETQ come from the germline V gene. The CDR3 DNA follows: TGCGCCAGCAGCGACCTAGATACGCAGTATTTT. Amino acid sequence: CASSDLDTQYF.

This rearrangement joins TRBV6-5 to TRBJ1-1; 7 positions agree with TRBD1. This CDR3 has 11 residues. The J segment lost 9 bases and the V segment lost 6 bases, leaving 4 bases of the junction unmatched. The V gene's germline CDR1 is MNHEY and CDR2 SVGAGI. CDR3 in amino acids: CASRTGVKAFF. CDR3 sequence (DNA): TGTGCCAGCAGAACAGGGGTGAAAGCTTTCTTT.

This clone was detected once. The rearrangement joins TRBV28 to TRBJ1-2; TRBD1 matches at 7 bases. The J segment lost 7 bases and the V segment lost 5 bases, leaving 10 bases of the junction unmatched. The CDR3 extends over 14 amino acids. Germline V gives CDR1 MDHEN, CDR2 SYDVKM. The CDR3: CASSLPGQRRGYTF. The CDR3 nucleotides read TGTGCCAGCAGTCTACCGGGACAGCGTCGTGGCTACACCTTC.

This rearrangement joins TRBV7-6 to TRBJ2-3; the D gene is possibly TRBD1 (5 bases). The CDR3 contains 16 residues. The germline V gene has CDR1 SGHVS and CDR2 FNYEAQ. Deletions cut 1 base from V and 0 bases from J, with 11 bases between. In nucleotides, the CDR3 is TGTGCCAGCAGCTTAGGGGCTGGGGCTAGCACAGATACGCAGTATTTT. Translation gives CASSLGAGASTDTQYF. Filled out from reference TRBV7-6 and TRBJ2-3, the complete variable domain reads GAGVSQSPRYKVTKRGQDVALRCDPISGHVSLYWYRQALGQGPEFLTYFNYEAQQDKSGLPNDRFSAERPEGSISTLTIQRTEQRDSAMYRCASSLGAGASTDTQYFGPGTRLTVL.

The gene calls are TRBV4-3 and TRBJ2-5; D might be TRBD2 (5 bases). V was pared by 0 bases and J by 5 bases, with 13 bases between. Germline V gene sequence: CDR1 LGHNA, CDR2 YSLEER. The length of the CDR3 is 15 residues. This chain's CDR3 is CASSQDRLAGETQYF. CDR3 nucleotide sequence: TGCGCCAGCAGCCAAGATAGGCTAGCCGGGGAGACCCAGTACTTC.

In this sample, this clone turned up once. The chain links TRBV5-1 to TRBJ1-2; no definite D call. The length of the CDR3 is 11 residues. From germline, CDR1 is SGHRS and CDR2 YFSETQ. Trimming stripped 3 bases from V and 9 bases from J, with 9 bases between. The CDR3 loop is CASSSADRYTF. CDR3 in DNA: TGCGCCAGCAGCTCTGCTGATCGCTACACCTTC.

The genes are TRBV30 and TRBJ2-1; 7 bases align to TRBD2. Per the germline V gene, CDR1 is GTSNPN and CDR2 is SVGIG (reference sequence). This CDR3 is built from 17 residues. V lost 4 bases and J lost 4; bases outside the gene matches: 16. CDR3 in DNA: TGTGCCTGGAACGGGGAGGATTTGACTAGCCTATACAATGAGCAGTTCTTC. Protein product: CAWNGEDLTSLYNEQFF. Based on the CDR3 plus reference TRBV30 and TRBJ2-1, the full variable domain is SQTIHQWPATLVQPVGSPLSLECTVEGTSNPNLYWYRQAAGRGLQLLFYSVGIGQISSEVPQNLSASRPQDRQFILSSKKLLLSDSGFYLCAWNGEDLTSLYNEQFFGPGTRLTVL.

As DNA, the CDR3 is TGTGCCAGCAGTAGTGGACTAGCGGGAAGGTACGAGCAGTACTTC. It codes for CASSSGLAGRYEQYF. The V call is TRBV5-5, the J call TRBJ2-7; 12 bases map to TRBD2. The CDR3 runs 15 residues. Germline values: CDR1 SGHKS, CDR2 YYEKEE (reference sequence). The V gene end was trimmed by 5 bases and the J gene end by 4 bases; junction bases not matched to a gene: 7.

The CDR3: CASSNTKYEQFF. The CDR3 nucleotides are TGTGCCAGCAGCAATACCAAATATGAGCAGTTCTTC. This rearrangement joins TRBV6-2 or TRBV6-3 to TRBJ2-1; D uncertain. The V end was cut by 6 bases, the J end by 8 bases, with 11 bases between. The CDR3 totals 12 residues. CDR1 MNHEY and CDR2 SVGEGT come from the germline V gene.

V usage is TRBV27 and J usage is TRBJ1-1; 8 bases are a match to TRBD1. Germline V gene sequence: CDR1 MNHEY, CDR2 SMNVEV (reference sequence). Losses at the gene ends were 5 bases for V and 1 base for J; bases not matched to a gene: 9. CDR3 length equals 16 residues. This CDR3 reads CASSPPRGTGNTEAFF. DNA for the CDR3: TGTGCCAGCAGTCCACCTCGTGGGACAGGGAACACTGAAGCTTTCTTT.

The chain combines TRBV28 with TRBJ1-1; D gene unclear. V was clipped by 5 bases and J by 7 bases, with 14 bases between them. Germline CDR1 and CDR2: MDHEN and SYDVKM. The CDR3 runs to 13 residues. Here the CDR3 DNA reads TGTGCCAGCAGTCAGACGGCAAAATTTGAAGCTTTCTTT. This codes for CASSQTAKFEAFF. Variable domain in full (rest from reference TRBV28 and TRBJ1-1): DVKVTQSSRYLVKRTGEKVFLECVQDMDHENMFWYRQDPGLGLRLIYFSYDVKMKEKGDIPEGYSVSREKKERFSLILESASTNQTSMYLCASSQTAKFEAFFGQGTRLTVV.

With respect to this clone: Other DNA sequences within the sample encode an identical CDR3. The chain carries TRBV20-1 and TRBJ2-5; D uncertain. Trimming shortened V by 6 bases and J by 2 bases, and 7 bases separated the two germline ends. The CDR3 has 11 residues. Germline CDR1 DFQATT, CDR2 SNEGSKA (reference sequence). CDR3 amino acids: CSAGIQETQYF. DNA for the CDR3: TGCAGTGCAGGGATTCAAGAGACCCAGTACTTC.

This sequence joins TRBV28 and TRBJ1-1; 7 bases are a match to TRBD1. The trim removed 5 bases at V and 4 bases at J, leaving 10 bases unmatched. The germline V gene encodes CDR1 MDHEN and CDR2 SYDVKM. The length of the CDR3 is 15 residues. CDR3 residues: CASSQLTGSGTEAFF. The CDR3, as DNA: TGTGCCAGCAGTCAGCTGACAGGGAGCGGCACTGAAGCTTTCTTT.

This chain uses TRBV2 with TRBJ2-7; D is unclear. Germline V gives CDR1 SNHLY, CDR2 FYNNEI. This CDR3 is built from 14 residues. V lost 4 bases and J 0 bases, leaving 10 bases between the germline ends. CDR3 in DNA: TGTGCCAGCAGTGCTGTGGCCAGCTCCTACGAGCAGTACTTC. Amino acid sequence: CASSAVASSYEQYF.

The gene calls are TRBV6-5 and TRBJ2-7; TRBD2 aligns across 13 bases. The CDR3 covers 14 residues. Looked up from germline, CDR1 is MNHEY and CDR2 is SVGAGI. Unmatched junction bases numbered 3, after V lost 8 bases and J lost 2 bases. The CDR3 DNA reads as TGTGCCAGCGGCGGACTAGCGGGAGCCTACGAGCAGTACTTC. Protein sequence: CASGGLAGAYEQYF.

The chain recombines TRBV7-2 with TRBJ2-3; TRBD2 matches 10 bases. Trimming cost V 2 bases and J 7 bases; bases outside gene matches: 6. CDR1 and CDR2 (germline): SGHTA, FQGNSA. The CDR3 loop spans 15 amino acids. The CDR3 loop is CASSLQLAGANTQYF. CDR3 sequence (DNA): TGTGCCAGCAGCTTACAGCTAGCGGGAGCAAATACGCAGTATTTT.